This TCR beta chain emerged from a study of blood T cell repertoires in COVID-19 (dated by TCRdb to 2020 to 2021). Background for the entire study: Samples from collaborators originated in the United States, Italy and Spain and spanned both the acute and convalescent phases of COVID-19. Where available, HLA class I and class II types were obtained from metadata supplied by the sample provider rather than from assay-based typing. Deeply sampled blood TCRbeta repertoires from subjects exposed to, actively infected with, or recovered from COVID-19 were included in the dataset. The material from the prospective study consisted of cDNA or gDNA derived from T cells, B-cell-depleted T cells, or PBMCs. The repertoires were released in a freely available public database intended as a resource for research on the immune response to SARS-CoV-2. A de-identified subject ID, COVID-19 status, age in years and sex were almost always included in the sample metadata. The samples were drawn from two sources: the first 160 participants of the ongoing ImmuneRACE study, and 1,254 subjects contributed by 6 global collaborators. What the work shows at the level of the full study, not this receptor alone: Clinical and demographic metadata were provided uncurated, with the amount varying by source and participant.

Inclusive of the bounding cysteine and phenylalanine, the CDR3 is 13 residues long. CDR3 DNA only is kept here, 39 bases in frame from base 1. V and J are truncated by 3 bases and 10 bases respectively, leaving an intervening sequence of 15 bases. CDR1 and CDR2, per the germline V gene, are ENHRY and SYGVKD. TCRbeta CDR3 regions were amplified from genomic DNA by means of the immunoSEQ Assay, a bias-controlled multiplex PCR. Per the original workflow: Nucleated cell counts per sample were estimated from amplification of reference gene primers within the assay. Sequence reads were collapsed and filtered to measure the absolute abundance of every unique TCRbeta CDR3 rearrangement. For each sample, productive Simpson clonality was calculated by taking the square root of Simpson's diversity index across productive rearrangements. Not all clones reach the TCRdb copy of this immuneACCESS table, which keeps in-frame sequences only. Checked studies attribute under half of the gap to unresolved V genes and leave the rest unexplained. V, J and clone size were drawn from that table, and D and trimming were deduced from the DNA. The sample table records around 240,000 clones; 80% to 90% of these occur just once. Of the sample, approximately 2% is held by the ten largest clones.

Participants in the prospective study were aged roughly 18 to 89 years, lived in more than 20 United States geographic areas, and enrolled through a virtual design. Cohort assignment in the prospective study relied on participant-reported clinical history from a screening survey and a study questionnaire. Recovered participants in ImmuneRACE Cohort 3 were defined as having two consecutive negative NP/OP PCR tests, clearance from a healthcare professional, or resolution of symptoms. In the prospective study, mobile phlebotomists collected whole blood, serum and a nasopharyngeal or oropharyngeal swab from each participant. Participants in the prospective study had the option to provide additional blood draws and questionnaires over a 2-month period. Before DNA extraction, blood samples from the prospective study were shipped at room temperature or frozen. This clone was picked up a small number of times. What this receptor recognizes is not known. Base qualities are not provided; no much larger clone lies one nucleotide away.

Recombination joined TRBV10-3 with TRBJ1-1; no confident D gene assignment can be made. The sequenced sample consisted of PBMCs or T cells enriched from blood (not recorded which). This sequence originates from a woman in her fifties or sixties who had recovered from COVID-19. The CDR3 protein is CAISEASLGGAFF. The nucleotides read TGTGCCATCAGTGAAGCTTCCCTTGGTGGAGCTTTCTTT.